Listed below are T cell receptor beta chains from one sample, sequenced in a study of T cells after yellow fever vaccination. One entry per CDR3 protein, called by TCRdb with MiXCR from the 5' RACE reads. The table has a few hundred thousand distinct CDR3 sequences, about 6% seen once; the top ten hold approximately 16%. Source: PBMCs, taken 5 days after the yellow fever booster vaccination. The receptors shown here come from a man aged 25 to 40 who received the YFV17D yellow fever vaccine. Both conserved end residues are part of each CDR3. A D gene is named only where the DNA matches it firmly. Clone size is shown for a subset of rows, as once, few, many or a class of expanded clone.

j_call	d_call	v_call	clone_size	cdr3_aa	cdr3_nt
TRBJ2-1	TRBD2	TRBV20-1	-	CSARLLAGGHSEQFF	TGCAGTGCTAGATTACTAGCGGGAGGGCATAGTGAGCAGTTCTTC
TRBJ1-5	TRBD1	TRBV10-3	many	CAISQGAEGNQPQHF	TGTGCCATCAGTCAGGGGGCTGAGGGCAATCAGCCCCAGCATTTT
TRBJ1-6	-	TRBV20-1	-	CSARGGSVNSPLHF	TGCAGTGCTAGAGGCGGGAGTGTGAATTCACCCCTCCACTTT
TRBJ1-1	-	TRBV10-2	many	CASRSGNTEAFF	TGCGCCAGCAGGAGTGGGAACACTGAAGCTTTCTTT
TRBJ2-1	TRBD2	TRBV4-2	many	CASSHGKSSGSDEQFF	TGTGCCAGCAGCCATGGCAAGTCTAGCGGGAGTGATGAGCAGTTCTTC
TRBJ2-2	-	TRBV12-5	-	CASGGANRIYTGELFF	TGTGCTAGTGGTGGGGCGAATCGAATATACACCGGGGAGCTGTTTTTT
TRBJ2-5	TRBD2	TRBV12-3/TRBV12-4	many	CASSRKRGQETQYF	TGTGCCAGCAGCCGAAAGCGGGGCCAAGAGACCCAGTACTTC
TRBJ2-2	TRBD2	TRBV6-2/TRBV6-3	few	CASSKLAGRGTGELFF	TGTGCCAGCAGTAAACTAGCGGGAAGAGGCACCGGGGAGCTGTTTTTT
TRBJ2-3	-	TRBV7-2	-	CASSFQRGDTQYF	TGTGCCAGCAGCTTCCAACGGGGAGATACGCAGTATTTT
TRBJ2-2	TRBD1	TRBV20-1	few	CSARGFRDRGMSGELFF	TGCAGTGCTAGGGGATTCCGGGACAGGGGGATGTCCGGGGAGCTGTTTTTT
TRBJ1-1	TRBD1	TRBV7-8	many	CASSLNLGQVGVAFF	TGTGCCAGCAGCTTAAATCTGGGACAGGTAGGAGTAGCTTTCTTT
TRBJ2-1	-	TRBV5-5	many	CASSLGPSLGAYNEQFF	TGTGCCAGCAGCTTGGGCCCCTCATTGGGAGCCTACAATGAGCAGTTCTTC
TRBJ2-7	-	TRBV29-1	many	CSVEGSRGGTYEQYF	TGCAGCGTTGAAGGGTCGAGAGGGGGAACCTACGAGCAGTACTTC